These T cell receptor beta chains were read from a single sample in a study of blood T cell repertoires in COVID-19. Assay: immunoSEQ multiplex PCR; the TCRdb copy retains only in-frame clones and omits some. The top ten hold over 30% of the sample, which has some 28,000 clones, roughly 76% seen once. The sample was peripheral blood. The origin of the receptors is a man between 65 and 79 years old with acute or convalescent COVID-19. The CDR3 runs from the conserved cysteine through the conserved F or W. A D gene is named only where the DNA matches it firmly. Clone size is stated in some rows and not others, as once, few, many or a class when expanded.

j_call clone_size v_call d_call cdr3_aa cdr3_nt
TRBJ1-2 - TRBV4-2 - CASSPAGHREGGYTF TGTGCCAGCAGCCCGGCGGGACACCGGGAGGGCGGCTACACCTTC
TRBJ1-2 - TRBV2 TRBD1 CASSDFRTGYGYTF TGTGCCAGCAGTGATTTTAGGACAGGCTATGGCTACACCTTC
TRBJ1-4 once TRBV6-5 - CASSYFVSQGREKLFF TGTGCCAGCAGTTACTTCGTTTCGCAGGGTCGGGAAAAACTGTTTTTT
TRBJ1-3 - TRBV11-1 TRBD1 CASSLQGANTIYF TGTGCCAGCAGCCTACAGGGGGCGAACACCATATATTTT
TRBJ2-1 - TRBV9 TRBD1 CASSVGDRVHEQFF TGTGCCAGCAGCGTAGGGGACAGGGTTCATGAGCAGTTCTTC
TRBJ2-5 - TRBV2 TRBD1 CASNVDRGPQETQYF TGTGCCAGCAACGTCGACAGGGGCCCCCAAGAGACCCAGTACTTC
TRBJ2-1 - TRBV2 - CASVGGGYNEQFF TGTGCCAGCGTAGGGGGGGGGTACAATGAGCAGTTCTTC
TRBJ2-5 once TRBV7-7 TRBD1 CASSFTGQGETQYF TGTGCCAGCAGCTTCACCGGACAGGGCGAGACCCAGTACTTC
TRBJ1-1 - TRBV6-5 TRBD1 CASSPLTGSGTEAFF TGTGCCAGCAGTCCATTGACAGGGAGTGGCACTGAAGCTTTCTTT
TRBJ2-7 few TRBV12-3/TRBV12-4 - CASRHRATYEQYF TGTGCCAGCAGACACAGGGCTACCTACGAGCAGTACTTC
TRBJ2-1 - TRBV28 - CASSLSWMGRSDEQFF TGTGCCAGCAGTTTGTCATGGATGGGCCGCAGTGATGAGCAGTTCTTC
TRBJ2-2 - TRBV19 - CASSNRQGGNTGELFF TGTGCCAGTAGTAACCGACAGGGAGGGAACACCGGGGAGCTGTTTTTT
TRBJ2-5 - TRBV5-8 - CASSLLHQETQYF TGTGCCAGCAGTCTTCTCCACCAAGAGACCCAGTACTTC
TRBJ1-1 - TRBV15 TRBD1 CATSFGQGRNTEAFF TGTGCCACCAGCTTCGGACAGGGGCGGAACACTGAAGCTTTCTTT
TRBJ2-1 - TRBV5-1 - CASSLAVDNEQFF TGCGCCAGCAGCTTGGCTGTCGACAATGAGCAGTTCTTC
TRBJ1-5 - TRBV19 - CASMDTRFGSNQPQHF TGTGCCAGTATGGACACAAGATTCGGGAGCAATCAGCCCCAGCATTTT
TRBJ2-3 - TRBV7-2 - CASSPFPRGTDTQYF TGTGCCAGCAGCCCATTCCCACGGGGCACAGATACGCAGTATTTT
TRBJ2-1 - TRBV5-1 TRBD1 CASSYDRGRDKFF TGCGCCAGCAGCTACGACAGGGGGAGGGATAAGTTCTTC
TRBJ2-3 - TRBV7-2 - CASSREFVGSGDTQYF TGTGCCAGCAGCCGGGAGTTTGTGGGGTCCGGAGATACGCAGTATTTT
TRBJ2-2 - TRBV24-1 TRBD1 CATSDLAGGFNTGELFF TGTGCCACCAGTGATTTAGCAGGGGGCTTTAACACCGGGGAGCTGTTTTTT
TRBJ2-1 once TRBV7-9 TRBD2 CASSLLSGRAKGEQFF TGTGCCAGCAGCTTACTCAGCGGGAGGGCCAAGGGTGAGCAGTTCTTC
TRBJ1-1 - TRBV18 - CASSPPGGAQHTEAFF TGTGCCAGCTCACCACCGGGAGGGGCTCAGCACACTGAAGCTTTCTTT
TRBJ1-2 - TRBV6-6 TRBD1 CASSLGTGYGYTF TGTGCCAGCAGTCTAGGGACAGGCTATGGCTACACCTTC
TRBJ1-5 - TRBV5-1 TRBD1 CASSPRGADGEPQHF TGCGCCAGCAGCCCCAGGGGGGCGGATGGTGAGCCCCAGCATTTT
TRBJ2-3 few TRBV30 - CAWSSTPETQYF TGTGCCTGGAGTTCGACTCCGGAGACGCAGTATTTT
TRBJ1-6 - TRBV6-5 - CASSYGLRGFNPLHF TGTGCCAGCAGTTACGGCCTCAGGGGCTTCAACCCCCTCCACTTT
TRBJ1-5 - TRBV28 - CASSFGLSNQPQHF TGTGCCAGCAGTTTTGGCCTTAGCAATCAGCCCCAGCATTTT
TRBJ1-2 few TRBV7-9 - CASSLAGSNYGYTF TGTGCCAGCAGTTTGGCAGGGTCCAACTATGGCTACACCTTC
TRBJ1-3 few TRBV7-9 - CASSLLELSGNTIYF TGTGCCAGCAGCTTATTAGAGTTATCTGGAAACACCATATATTTT
TRBJ2-3 many TRBV15 TRBD2 CATSTAVAGGRTDTQYF TGTGCCACCAGTACCGCGGTAGCGGGGGGACGCACAGATACGCAGTATTTT
TRBJ1-2 - TRBV7-2 - CASSLALTGYGYTF TGTGCCAGCAGCTTAGCGCTGACGGGGTATGGCTACACCTTC
TRBJ2-3 - TRBV5-8 TRBD2 CASSLALAGITDTQYF TGTGCCAGCAGCTTGGCACTAGCGGGGATCACAGATACGCAGTATTTT
TRBJ1-1 - TRBV5-6 TRBD1 CASSSLGGNTEAFF TGTGCCAGCAGCTCCCTAGGGGGCAACACTGAAGCTTTCTTT
TRBJ1-2 - TRBV28 TRBD1 CASRVTTGVGYTF TGTGCCAGCAGGGTAACGACAGGGGTTGGCTACACCTTC
TRBJ1-2 - TRBV19 - CASSTTIDGYTF TGTGCCAGTAGTACCACTATAGATGGCTACACCTTC
TRBJ1-4 - TRBV4-1 TRBD1 CASSPSGQGREKLFF TGCGCCAGCAGCCCGTCCGGACAGGGGAGGGAAAAACTGTTTTTT
TRBJ2-7 - TRBV6-2/TRBV6-3 TRBD1 CASSGATGSSYEQYF TGTGCCAGCAGTGGCGCGACAGGGAGCTCCTACGAGCAGTACTTC
TRBJ2-7 - TRBV4-2 - CASSQEAPPYEQYF TGTGCCAGCAGCCAAGAAGCGCCGCCCTACGAGCAGTACTTC
TRBJ2-3 - TRBV28 - CASSLLLARAKGDTQYF TGTGCCAGCAGTCTTCTCTTAGCCAGGGCAAAGGGAGATACGCAGTATTTT
TRBJ1-5 - TRBV6-5 - CASSYLQGQPQHF TGTGCCAGCAGTTACCTACAGGGCCAGCCCCAGCATTTT
TRBJ2-7 - TRBV18 TRBD2 CASSPGGTSGEQYF TGTGCCAGCTCACCAGGCGGAACTAGCGGCGAGCAGTACTTC
TRBJ2-7 once TRBV5-1 TRBD2 CASSLALAGVSYEQYF TGCGCCAGCAGCTTGGCCCTAGCGGGAGTTTCCTACGAGCAGTACTTC
TRBJ1-1 - TRBV19 - CASGGQLNTEAFF TGTGCCAGTGGAGGGCAATTGAACACTGAAGCTTTCTTT
TRBJ2-2 - TRBV19 - CASSAQDRNTGELFF TGTGCCAGTAGTGCCCAAGACAGGAACACCGGGGAGCTGTTTTTT
TRBJ1-5 - TRBV27 - CASSLGQSNQPQHF TGTGCCAGCAGTTTAGGGCAGAGCAATCAGCCCCAGCATTTT
TRBJ2-7 - TRBV7-2 TRBD2 CASSPRLGSGSNEQYF TGTGCCAGCAGCCCGCGCCTAGGTAGCGGGTCAAACGAGCAGTACTTC
TRBJ2-5 once TRBV9 - CASNRGGETQYF TGTGCCAGCAACAGGGGAGGAGAGACCCAGTACTTC
TRBJ2-1 - TRBV7-9 TRBD2 CASSRTSGAYNEQFF TGTGCCAGCAGCCGGACTAGCGGGGCCTACAATGAGCAGTTCTTC
TRBJ2-7 - TRBV6-5 - CASAGQTYEQYF TGTGCCAGCGCAGGGCAGACCTACGAGCAGTACTTC
TRBJ2-7 - TRBV6-5 TRBD1 CASSYDRVTLRQYF TGTGCCAGCAGTTACGACAGGGTTACCCTGAGGCAGTACTTC
TRBJ2-7 - TRBV7-9 TRBD2 CASSRKTSTAYEQYF TGTGCCAGCAGCCGAAAGACTAGCACTGCCTACGAGCAGTACTTC
TRBJ2-5 - TRBV28 TRBD2 CASSLGGRARETQYF TGTGCCAGCAGTTTAGGTGGGAGGGCCAGAGAGACCCAGTACTTC
TRBJ2-7 - TRBV6-2/TRBV6-3 - CASSYSAGATYEQYF TGTGCCAGCAGTTACTCCGCGGGTGCCACCTACGAGCAGTACTTC
TRBJ2-5 - TRBV7-2 TRBD2 CASSFGGLAGAQETQYF TGTGCCAGCAGCTTCGGAGGACTAGCGGGAGCCCAAGAGACCCAGTACTTC
TRBJ1-6 - TRBV7-9 - CASSLGGQRNSPLHF TGTGCCAGCAGCTTAGGCGGTCAGAGAAATTCACCCCTCCACTTT
TRBJ1-5 - TRBV3-1/TRBV3-2 - CASSQVQGHQPQHF TGTGCCAGCAGCCAGGTCCAGGGACACCAGCCCCAGCATTTT
TRBJ2-7 - TRBV28 - CASSLLQGRHEQYF TGTGCCAGCAGTTTACTACAGGGTAGGCACGAGCAGTACTTC
TRBJ2-3 - TRBV7-2 - CASSSDWLRDTQYF TGTGCCAGCAGCTCAGACTGGCTGAGGGATACGCAGTATTTT